Listed here are 2 T cell receptor beta chains from one sample, sequenced in a study of OX40 agonist ivuxolimab in advanced cancers. Generated by immunoSEQ multiplex PCR, the TCRdb table keeps only in-frame clones and is missing some. The sample has about 78,000 clones, about 84% seen once. The source was CD4+ or CD8+ T cells sorted from blood, collected in a trial of the OX40 agonist ivuxolimab. The receptor set was obtained from an adult with an advanced solid tumor such as melanoma, head and neck, liver or kidney cancer.

Comments on this clone: The sample contains more than one DNA sequence encoding this CDR3. The V gene is TRBV6-6, the J gene TRBJ1-5, with TRBD1 identical over 7 bases. Trimming at V came to 0 bases and at J to 2 bases, leaving 1 base not matched to a gene. There are 15 residues in the CDR3. CDR1 and CDR2 from the germline V gene are MNHNY and SVGAGI (reference sequence). CDR3 region: CASSYSDRGNQPQHF. The CDR3 DNA sequence: TGTGCCAGCAGTTACTCAGACAGGGGCAATCAGCCCCAGCATTTT.

This clone was found once. The genes are TRBV11-2 and TRBJ2-1, with D tentatively TRBD2 (5 bases). Germline CDR1 reads SGHAT; CDR2 reads FQNNGV. The V end was cut by 2 bases, the J end by 0 bases, with 11 bases between. The CDR3 loop spans 16 amino acids. The chain's CDR3 is CASSLRFLASYNEQFF. The CDR3 DNA sequence: TGTGCCAGCAGCTTACGGTTCCTAGCCTCCTACAATGAGCAGTTCTTC.